The present entry profiles one T cell receptor beta chain with its context. Its antigen is currently unknown. TCRdb's table, derived via immunoSEQ multiplex PCR, lists solely in-frame clones and lacks some. The data contain 100,000 to 150,000 clones, 80% to 90% of them singletons. The CDR3 is 15 residues long. After removal of 1 base from V and 3 bases from J, the junction contained 6 bases not matched to a gene. Per germline, CDR1 LGHNA and CDR2 YNFKEQ. The data were taken from a study of T cell responses to AZD1222 COVID-19 vaccine. Study results and limitations: The donor group comprised mostly white British people and more females; the analysis possibly underestimated clonal diversity.

This chain joins TRBV4-2 and TRBJ2-7; 7 positions agree with TRBD1. The clonotype was recovered from an adult in good health. The source material was peripheral blood, sampled on day 0 of AZD1222 vaccination. The CDR3 nucleotides read TGTGCCAGCAGCCAAGTTGTGGGACAGATCTACGAGCAGTACTTC. This codes for CASSQVVGQIYEQYF.